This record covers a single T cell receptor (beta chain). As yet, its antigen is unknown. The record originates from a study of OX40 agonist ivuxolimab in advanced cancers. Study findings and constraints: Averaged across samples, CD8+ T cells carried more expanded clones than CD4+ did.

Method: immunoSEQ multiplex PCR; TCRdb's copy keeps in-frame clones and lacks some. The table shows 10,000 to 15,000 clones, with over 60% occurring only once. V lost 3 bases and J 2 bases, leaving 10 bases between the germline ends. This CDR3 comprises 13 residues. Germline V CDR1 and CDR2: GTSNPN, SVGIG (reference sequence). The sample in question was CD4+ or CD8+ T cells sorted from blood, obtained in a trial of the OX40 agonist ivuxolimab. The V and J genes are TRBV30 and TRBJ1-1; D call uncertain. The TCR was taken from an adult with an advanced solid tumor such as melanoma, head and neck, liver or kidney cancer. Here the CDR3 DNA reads TGTGCCTGGAGGACGCAGGCTAACACTGAAGCTTTCTTT. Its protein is CAWRTQANTEAFF.